The 3 T cell receptor beta chains below were found in one sample sequenced in a study of T cell repertoires in cytomegalovirus infection. TCRdb used MiXCR to reprocess the reads, holding one entry per CDR3 protein. This table holds more than 400,000 distinct CDR3 sequences, approximately 25% found once. Material: PBMCs. These receptors were collected from a human donor in good health (CMV status not recorded). Some clones in this sample may be carry-over from other donors' samples.

This chain joins TRBV12-3 or TRBV12-4 and TRBJ1-1; the D gene is possibly TRBD1 (6 bases). The CDR3 runs 14 residues. Trimming left V 6 bases short and J 6 bases short, with 17 bases between. The CDR3 DNA sequence: TGTGCCAGCAGCTACGCCACAGGGAGCGCTGAAGCTTTCTTT. This codes for CASSYATGSAEAFF.

This sequence joins TRBV28 and TRBJ1-5; the D is unclear. The CDR3 is made up of 14 amino acids. V was trimmed by 1 base and J by 4 bases, leaving 8 bases between them. From germline, CDR1 is MDHEN and CDR2 SYDVKM. The CDR3 DNA reads TGTGCCAGCAGTTTATTGATTCAAAATCAGCCCCAGCATTTT. The encoded protein is CASSLLIQNQPQHF.

The chain employs TRBV6-6 and TRBJ1-2, with TRBD1 as a possible D gene (5 bases). CDR3 length: 13 amino acids. Between the trimmed V and J ends, which lost 6 bases and 6 bases, there was a span of 14 bases. Germline CDR1 reads MNHNY; CDR2 reads SVGAGI (reference sequence). DNA for the CDR3: TGTGCCAGCAGGGGGGACCCTGGTGATGGCTACACCTTC. It is translated as CASRGDPGDGYTF.